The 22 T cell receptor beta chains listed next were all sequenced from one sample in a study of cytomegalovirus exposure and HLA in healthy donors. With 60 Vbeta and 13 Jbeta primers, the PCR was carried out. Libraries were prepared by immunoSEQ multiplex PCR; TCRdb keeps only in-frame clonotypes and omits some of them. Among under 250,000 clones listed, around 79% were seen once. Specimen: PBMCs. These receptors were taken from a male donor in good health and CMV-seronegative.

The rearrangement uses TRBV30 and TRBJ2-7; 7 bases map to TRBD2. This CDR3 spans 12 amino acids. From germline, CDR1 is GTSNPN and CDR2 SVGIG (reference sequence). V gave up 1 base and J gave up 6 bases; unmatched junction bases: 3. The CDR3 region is CAWSAGGFEQYF. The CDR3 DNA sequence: TGTGCCTGGAGTGCGGGGGGATTCGAGCAGTACTTC.

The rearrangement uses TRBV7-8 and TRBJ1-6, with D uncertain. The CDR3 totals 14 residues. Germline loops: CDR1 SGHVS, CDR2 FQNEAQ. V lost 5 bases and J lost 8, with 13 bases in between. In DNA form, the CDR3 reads TGTGCCAGCAGCAACCATGACATGGATTCACCCCTCCACTTT. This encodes CASSNHDMDSPLHF.

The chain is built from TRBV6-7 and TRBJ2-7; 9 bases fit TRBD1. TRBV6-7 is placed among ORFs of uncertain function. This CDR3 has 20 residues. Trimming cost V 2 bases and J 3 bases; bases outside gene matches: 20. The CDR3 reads CASSYATGTGFSDPYYEQYF. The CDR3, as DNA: TGTGCCAGCAGTTACGCCACCGGGACAGGGTTTTCGGACCCATACTACGAGCAGTACTTC.

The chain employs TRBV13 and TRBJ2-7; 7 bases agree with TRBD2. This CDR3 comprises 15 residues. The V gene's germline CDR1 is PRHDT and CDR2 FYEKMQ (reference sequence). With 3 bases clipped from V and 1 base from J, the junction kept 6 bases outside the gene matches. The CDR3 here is CASSFGLVTSYEQYF. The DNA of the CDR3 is TGTGCCAGCAGCTTCGGACTAGTAACATCCTACGAGCAGTACTTC.

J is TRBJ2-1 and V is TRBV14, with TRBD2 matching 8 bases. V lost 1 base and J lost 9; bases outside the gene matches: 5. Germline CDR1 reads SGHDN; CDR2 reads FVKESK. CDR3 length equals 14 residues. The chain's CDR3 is CASSQAGGLTEQFF. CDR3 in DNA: TGTGCCAGCAGCCAAGCGGGGGGGTTGACTGAGCAGTTCTTC.

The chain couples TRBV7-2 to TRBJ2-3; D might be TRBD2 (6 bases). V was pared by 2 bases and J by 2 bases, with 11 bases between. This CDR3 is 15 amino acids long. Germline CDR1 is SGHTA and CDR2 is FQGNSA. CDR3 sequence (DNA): TGTGCCAGCAGCTTATCCGGACTACCCACAGATACGCAGTATTTT. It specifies CASSLSGLPTDTQYF.

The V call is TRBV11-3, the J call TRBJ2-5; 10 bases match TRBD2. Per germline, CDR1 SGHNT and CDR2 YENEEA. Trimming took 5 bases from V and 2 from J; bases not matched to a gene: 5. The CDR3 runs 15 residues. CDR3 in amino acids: CASSPTTSGQETQYF. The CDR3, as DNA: TGTGCCAGCAGCCCCACGACTAGCGGGCAAGAGACCCAGTACTTC.

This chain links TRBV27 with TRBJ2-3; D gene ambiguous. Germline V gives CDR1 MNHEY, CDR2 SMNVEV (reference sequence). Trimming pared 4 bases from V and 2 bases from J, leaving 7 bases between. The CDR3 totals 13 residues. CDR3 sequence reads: CASSWYYTDTQYF. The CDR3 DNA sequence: TGTGCCAGCAGTTGGTACTACACAGATACGCAGTATTTT.

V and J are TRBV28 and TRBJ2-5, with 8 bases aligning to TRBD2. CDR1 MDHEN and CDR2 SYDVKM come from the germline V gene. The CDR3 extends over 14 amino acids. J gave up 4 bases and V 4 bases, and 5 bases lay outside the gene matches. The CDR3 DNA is TGTGCCAGCAGTTCAGCGGGAGTAGGAGAGACCCAGTACTTC. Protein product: CASSSAGVGETQYF.

The CDR3 spells CASSQGVEAFF. CDR3 DNA sequence: TGTGCCAGCAGTCAGGGGGTTGAAGCTTTCTTT. V and J are TRBV2 and TRBJ1-1; 7 positions match TRBD1. This CDR3 is 11 amino acids long. Germline-derived CDR1 and CDR2 are SNHLY and FYNNEI. V was pared by 5 bases and J by 7 bases, with 1 base of the junction left unmatched.

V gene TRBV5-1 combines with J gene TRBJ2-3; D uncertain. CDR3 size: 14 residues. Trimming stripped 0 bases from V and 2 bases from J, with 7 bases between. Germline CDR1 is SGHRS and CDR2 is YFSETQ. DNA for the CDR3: TGCGCCAGCAGCTTGGAGCGCCCCACAGATACGCAGTATTTT. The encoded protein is CASSLERPTDTQYF. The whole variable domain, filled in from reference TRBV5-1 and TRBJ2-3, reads KAGVTQTPRYLIKTRGQQVTLSCSPISGHRSVSWYQQTPGQGLQFLFEYFSETQRNKGNFPGRFSGRQFSNSRSEMNVSTLELGDSALYLCASSLERPTDTQYFGPGTRLTVL.

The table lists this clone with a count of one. This CDR3 reads CASRGAVNTEAFF. The CDR3 coding sequence is TGTGCCAGTCGGGGGGCGGTGAACACTGAAGCTTTCTTT. This chain connects TRBV2 to TRBJ1-1; D possibly corresponds to TRBD1 (6 bases). CDR1 is SNHLY, CDR2 FYNNEI, per germline. Trimming removed 9 bases at V and 0 bases at J, with 11 bases between. There are 13 residues in the CDR3.

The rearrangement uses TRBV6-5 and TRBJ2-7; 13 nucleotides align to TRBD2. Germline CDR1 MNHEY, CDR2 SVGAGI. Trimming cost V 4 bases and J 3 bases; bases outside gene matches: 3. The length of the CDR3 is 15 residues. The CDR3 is CASSLGTSGDYEQYF. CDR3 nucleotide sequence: TGTGCCAGCAGTTTGGGGACTAGCGGGGACTACGAGCAGTACTTC.

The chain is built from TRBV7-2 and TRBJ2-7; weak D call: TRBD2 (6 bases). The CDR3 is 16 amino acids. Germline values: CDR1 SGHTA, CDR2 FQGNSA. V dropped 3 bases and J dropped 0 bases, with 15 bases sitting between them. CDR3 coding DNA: TGTGCCAGCAGCTTCTTGGGACTCCCCAGCTCCTACGAGCAGTACTTC. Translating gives CASSFLGLPSSYEQYF.

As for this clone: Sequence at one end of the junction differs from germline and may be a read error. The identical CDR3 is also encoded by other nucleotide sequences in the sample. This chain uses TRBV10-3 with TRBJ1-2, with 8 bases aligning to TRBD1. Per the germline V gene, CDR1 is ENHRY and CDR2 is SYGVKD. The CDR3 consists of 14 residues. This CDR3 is CAINPNGDRSTTVF. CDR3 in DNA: TGTGCCATCAACCCAAATGGGGACAGGAGTACAACCGTCTTC.

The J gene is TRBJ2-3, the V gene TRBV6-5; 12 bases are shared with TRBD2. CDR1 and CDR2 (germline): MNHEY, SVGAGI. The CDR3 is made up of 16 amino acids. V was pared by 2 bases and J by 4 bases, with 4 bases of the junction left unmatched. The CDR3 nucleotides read TGTGCCAGCAGTTACGTGGCTAGCGGGGGGGCAGATACGCAGTATTTT. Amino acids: CASSYVASGGADTQYF.

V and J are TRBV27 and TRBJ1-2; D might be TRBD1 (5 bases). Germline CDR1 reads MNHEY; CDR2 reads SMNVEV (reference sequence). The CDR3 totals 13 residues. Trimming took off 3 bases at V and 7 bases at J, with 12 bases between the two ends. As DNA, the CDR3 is TGTGCCAGCAGTTTTTTAGGGGTGGGTGGCTACACCTTC. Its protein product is CASSFLGVGGYTF.

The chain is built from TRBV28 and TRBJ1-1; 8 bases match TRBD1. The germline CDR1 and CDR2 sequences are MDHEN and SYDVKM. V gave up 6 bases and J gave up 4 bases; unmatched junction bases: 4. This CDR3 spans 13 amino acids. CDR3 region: CASRDTGGTEAFF. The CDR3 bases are TGTGCCAGCAGGGACACAGGGGGCACTGAAGCTTTCTTT.

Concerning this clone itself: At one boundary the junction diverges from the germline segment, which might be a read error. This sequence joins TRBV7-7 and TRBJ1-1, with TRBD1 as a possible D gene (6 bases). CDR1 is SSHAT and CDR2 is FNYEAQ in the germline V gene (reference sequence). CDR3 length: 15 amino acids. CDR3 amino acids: CASSPGVGLNTEAFF. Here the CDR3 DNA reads TGTGCTAGCAGCCCAGGGGTAGGGTTGAACACTGAAGCTTTCTTT.

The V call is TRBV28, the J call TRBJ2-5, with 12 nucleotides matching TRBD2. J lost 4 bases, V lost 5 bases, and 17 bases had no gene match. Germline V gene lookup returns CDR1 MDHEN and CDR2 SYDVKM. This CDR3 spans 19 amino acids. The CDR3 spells CASSPYALAGGSSSETQYF. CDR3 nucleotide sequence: TGTGCCAGCAGTCCATATGCCCTAGCGGGGGGGTCCAGCTCAGAGACCCAGTACTTC.

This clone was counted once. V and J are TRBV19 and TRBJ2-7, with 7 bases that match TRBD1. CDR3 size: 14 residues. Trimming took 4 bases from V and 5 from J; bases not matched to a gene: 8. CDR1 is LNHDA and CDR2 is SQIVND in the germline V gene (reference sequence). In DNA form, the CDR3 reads TGTGCCAGTAGTAACCTGACACAGGGGCACGAGCAGTACTTC. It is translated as CASSNLTQGHEQYF. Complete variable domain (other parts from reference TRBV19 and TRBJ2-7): DGGITQSPKYLFRKEGQNVTLSCEQNLNHDAMYWYRQDPGQGLRLIYYSQIVNDFQKGDIAEGYSVSREKKESFPLTVTSAQKNPTAFYLCASSNLTQGHEQYFGPGTRLTVT.

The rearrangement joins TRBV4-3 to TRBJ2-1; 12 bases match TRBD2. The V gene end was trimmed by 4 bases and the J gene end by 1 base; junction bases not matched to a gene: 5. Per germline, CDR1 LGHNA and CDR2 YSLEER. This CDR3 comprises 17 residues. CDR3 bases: TGCGCCAGCAGCCCGAGGACTAGCGGGATTTCCTACAATGAGCAGTTCTTC. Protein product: CASSPRTSGISYNEQFF.